This TCR beta chain emerged from a study of blood T cell repertoires in COVID-19. The CDR3 covers 14 residues. Germline loops: CDR1 LGHDT, CDR2 YNNKEL (reference sequence). V dropped 5 bases and J dropped 6; count of bases not matched to a gene: 7. The data were produced by immunoSEQ multiplex PCR, yet TCRdb's version contains in-frame clones alone and is incomplete. The sample records roughly 200,000 clones, about nine tenths being singletons. The source material was PBMCs or T cells enriched from blood (not recorded which). The receptor was derived from a young man with acute COVID-19. This chain links TRBV3-1 (or the pseudogene TRBV3-2) with TRBJ1-1; TRBD1 aligns across 9 bases. CDR3 nucleotide sequence: TGTGCCAGCAGCACCCCCGGGACAGGGTCTGAAGCTTTCTTT. It is translated as CASSTPGTGSEAFF.